These 9 T cell receptor beta chains originate from one sample sequenced in a study of siplizumab effects on memory and regulatory T cells. The method was immunoSEQ multiplex PCR; TCRdb's version includes in-frame clones alone and lacks a portion of them. The data show roughly 100,000 clones, with more than 85% seen just once and 6.5% held by the top ten. The material sequenced was CD8+ T cells sorted from blood. The receptors were gathered from a human donor in good health.

This chain links TRBV6-1 with TRBJ1-5; no firm D call. The germline V gene encodes CDR1 MNHNS and CDR2 SASEGT. The V end lost 4 bases, the J end lost 0 bases, and 10 bases lay between the germline ends. The CDR3 runs to 15 residues. The CDR3 is CASSVSEYSNQPQHF. DNA for the CDR3: TGTGCCAGCAGTGTATCAGAGTATAGCAATCAGCCCCAGCATTTT.

The rearrangement links TRBV11-2 to TRBJ1-1, with D maybe TRBD1 (6 bases). Trimming pared 4 bases from V and 4 bases from J, leaving 13 bases between. CDR3 length: 14 residues. Germline V lookup: CDR1 SGHAT, CDR2 FQNNGV. The CDR3 DNA reads TGTGCCAGCAGCTCGTCAGGGGTAGGCACTGAAGCTTTCTTT. It is translated as CASSSSGVGTEAFF.

The chain has TRBV6-6 and TRBJ2-5, with unresolved D. CDR1 and CDR2 (germline): MNHNY, SVGAGI (reference sequence). CDR3 length: 10 residues. Trimming cost V 6 bases and J 7 bases, with 6 bases left between them. CDR3 residues: CASREGTQYF. CDR3 bases: TGTGCCAGCAGGGAAGGGACCCAGTACTTC.

The CDR3 sequence is CASSPESIDTQYF. For the CDR3, the DNA is TGTGCCAGCAGCCCAGAAAGTATTGATACGCAGTATTTT. This sequence joins TRBV7-2 and TRBJ2-3; D is unclear. V was cut by 5 bases and J by 6 bases, with 12 bases left in between. Germline CDR1 reads SGHTA; CDR2 reads FQGNSA. The CDR3 consists of 13 residues.

On this clone: The final CDR3 position lacks the conserved phenylalanine or tryptophan, pointing to a likely read error. It is unclear where the CDR3 begins or ends on the DNA, so no DNA is shown, and the CDR3 is as TCRdb lists it. The chain carries TRBV5-4 and TRBJ1-6. The CDR3 is 9 residues long, counting both termini. The germline gives CDR1 SGHNT, CDR2 YYREEE (reference sequence). The CDR3 here is CASSLVPAL.

The chain uses TRBV4-1 and TRBJ2-3, with 7 bases that match TRBD2. V lost 4 bases to trimming and J lost 3 bases; unmatched junction nucleotides: 10. From germline, CDR1 is MGHRA and CDR2 YSYEKL. The CDR3 extends over 16 amino acids. CDR3 in DNA: TGCGCCAGCAGCCCAACTACGAGCGGGATGACAGATACGCAGTATTTT. Protein product: CASSPTTSGMTDTQYF.

J is TRBJ2-7 and V is TRBV9; the D is unclear. Per germline, CDR1 SGDLS and CDR2 YYNGEE. CDR3 length: 13 amino acids. V was pared by 0 bases and J by 6 bases, with 10 bases between. The CDR3 DNA reads as TGTGCCAGCAGCGTAGGCCCAGGAAGCGAGCAGTACTTC. Translating it yields CASSVGPGSEQYF.

The V call is TRBV4-2, the J call TRBJ2-7, with TRBD2 matching 10 bases. With 3 bases clipped from V and 3 bases from J, the junction kept 5 bases outside the gene matches. CDR1 and CDR2 from the germline V gene are LGHNA and YNFKEQ. This CDR3 region has 15 residues. Here the CDR3 DNA reads TGTGCCAGCAGCCAGTTAGCGGGAGGAGTCTACGAGCAGTACTTC. This encodes CASSQLAGGVYEQYF.

This rearrangement joins TRBV6-5 to TRBJ1-5; 8 bases are shared with TRBD1. The CDR3 has 15 amino acids. The V and J ends lost 6 bases and 10 bases, in that order; junction bases with no gene match: 14. Germline V gene data show CDR1 as MNHEY and CDR2 as SVGAGI. CDR3 in DNA: TGTGCCAGCAGCAAGACAGGGGCCCTCATAAATCCCCAGCATTTT. Its translation: CASSKTGALINPQHF.